The sequence of this T cell receptor (beta chain) was determined in a study of cytomegalovirus exposure and HLA in healthy donors. Overall study results and limits: An analysis that came later showed most CMV-associated TCR beta chains appearing HLA-restricted. In a later analysis, common viral pathogens appeared linked to several of the most significant clusters. The authors excluded some V segments, including TRBV6-2 and TRBV6-3, as indistinguishable.

Donors had nominal health at sampling but likely had unrecorded immune exposures. The PCR employed 60 Vbeta primers together with 13 Jbeta primers. This table comes from immunoSEQ multiplex PCR, and its TCRdb copy is limited to in-frame clones, with some not included. The profile shows some 130,000 clones, 66% of them singletons. Comment on this clone: The antigen remains unidentified.

Germline V lookup: CDR1 SQVTM, CDR2 ANQGSEA. This CDR3 is built from 14 residues. V dropped 0 bases and J dropped 7; count of bases not matched to a gene: 5. The sample taken for sequencing was PBMCs. The sequence was obtained from a human donor in good health. The V gene is TRBV29-1, the J gene TRBJ2-7, with TRBD1 matching 11 bases. The CDR3 spells CSVEDGQGAREQYF. The CDR3 region has the DNA TGCAGCGTTGAAGATGGACAGGGGGCGAGGGAGCAGTACTTC.